This entry lists 22 T cell receptor beta chains sequenced from one sample in a study of CDR3 diversity in severe acne. TCRdb passed the PCR reads through MiXCR, listing each CDR3 protein once. The repertoire holds more than 70,000 distinct CDR3 sequences, with roughly 52% as singletons. The sequenced sample consisted of blood. The receptors shown here come from a male donor in good health, serving as a control.

V is TRBV2 and J is TRBJ1-5; D ambiguous. Between the trimmed V and J ends, which lost 4 bases and 0 bases, there was a span of 10 bases. The CDR3 covers 15 residues. Germline CDR1 is SNHLY and CDR2 is FYNNEI. The CDR3 here is CASSVEGYSNQPQHF. CDR3 bases: TGTGCCAGCAGTGTTGAAGGGTATAGCAATCAGCCCCAGCATTTT.

The J gene is TRBJ2-7, the V gene TRBV5-6; TRBD2 matches at 11 bases. Germline V gene sequence: CDR1 SGHDT, CDR2 YYEEEE. The V segment lost 0 bases and the J segment 6 bases; nucleotides outside the gene matches: 20. This CDR3 contains 20 residues. As DNA, the CDR3 is TGTGCCAGCAGCTTGGGCTTTCACTTGCTAGCGGGGGGAGCAGGGACCGAGCAGTACTTC. This translates into CASSLGFHLLAGGAGTEQYF.

Only a few counts were recorded for this clonotype. The chain couples TRBV9 to TRBJ2-7; D is uncertain. Germline assignment: CDR1 SGDLS and CDR2 YYNGEE. The CDR3 is 15 residues long. The germline V and J ends were trimmed by 1 base and 0 bases, with 11 bases remaining between them. This CDR3 reads CASSVQPTISYEQYF. CDR3 in DNA: TGTGCCAGCAGCGTACAACCCACCATCTCCTACGAGCAGTACTTC. The whole variable domain, remainder taken from reference TRBV9 and TRBJ2-7, is DSGVTQTPKHLITATGQRVTLRCSPRSGDLSVYWYQQSLDQGLQFLIQYYNGEERAKGNILERFSAQQFPDLHSELNLSSLELGDSALYFCASSVQPTISYEQYFGPGTRLTVT.

The rearrangement joins TRBV9 to TRBJ2-7; 10 bases map to TRBD1. CDR1 is SGDLS and CDR2 is YYNGEE in the germline V gene. V trimming: 3 bases; J trimming: 5 bases; junction bases outside the gene matches: 8. The CDR3 sequence is 15 residues long. The DNA for the CDR3 is TGTGCCAGCAGCGCGACCGGGACAGGGGAGAACGAGCAGTACTTC. Translating it yields CASSATGTGENEQYF.

This clonotype has ten or more counts. The V and J genes are TRBV7-9 and TRBJ1-1; 7 bases agree with TRBD1. J lost 1 base, V lost 1 base, and 3 bases had no gene match. There are 15 residues in the CDR3. The germline V gene has CDR1 SEHNR and CDR2 FQNEAQ (reference sequence). This chain's CDR3 is CASSLVGTANTEAFF. The CDR3 DNA is TGTGCCAGCAGCTTAGTCGGGACAGCGAACACTGAAGCTTTCTTT.

The chain combines TRBV5-8 with TRBJ2-3, with 10 bases fitting TRBD2. The CDR3 is 18 residues long. Per germline, CDR1 SGHTS and CDR2 YDEGEE. V lost 1 base, J lost 2 bases, and 10 bases stayed unmatched. The CDR3 DNA is TGTGCCAGCAGCTTGTTTGGAAGCGGGGGGGACTCCACAGATACGCAGTATTTT. Protein: CASSLFGSGGDSTDTQYF.

The chain couples TRBV28 to TRBJ1-1; the D gene is possibly TRBD1 (5 bases). V was shortened by 3 bases and J by 0 bases, with 11 bases between the two germline ends. The CDR3 runs to 15 residues. Germline assignment: CDR1 MDHEN and CDR2 SYDVKM. CDR3 bases: TGTGCCAGCAGTTTTACAGGTTTTATGAACACTGAAGCTTTCTTT. It translates to CASSFTGFMNTEAFF.

Note on this clonotype: This may stem from a read error, because a much larger clone lies one nucleotide away. The V and J genes are TRBV6-5 and TRBJ1-1; a weak D match, TRBD1 (5 bases). This CDR3 is built from 15 residues. Germline-derived CDR1 and CDR2 are MNHEY and SVGAGI. The chain's CDR3 is CASSYMRQMNTEVFF. The CDR3 DNA reads TGTGCCAGCAGTTACATGAGACAGATGAACACTGAAGTTTTCTTT.

The chain has TRBV25-1 and TRBJ2-5, with D possibly matching TRBD1 (7 bases). Germline V gene lookup returns CDR1 MGHDK and CDR2 SYGVNS. V lost 9 bases and J lost 5, with 19 bases in between. The CDR3 length is 14 residues. CDR3 region: CARQGKGDFETQYF. CDR3 sequence (DNA): TGTGCCAGACAGGGGAAAGGGGACTTCGAGACCCAGTACTTC.

The rearrangement uses TRBV5-1 and TRBJ2-7; TRBD2 might be the D (6 bases). The DNA end lines up better with TRBJ2-1; the J call may be wrong. The germline gives CDR1 SGHRS, CDR2 YFSETQ. This CDR3 is 13 amino acids long. The CDR3 region is CASSLAVSDEQFF. DNA for the CDR3: TGCGCCAGCAGTTTAGCGGTATCGGATGAGCAGTTCTTC.

This rearrangement joins TRBV25-1 to TRBJ1-5; 10 bases agree with TRBD1. Per germline, CDR1 MGHDK and CDR2 SYGVNS. V shed 5 bases and J 9 bases; nucleotides not matched to a gene: 10. CDR3 size: 15 residues. The CDR3 reads CASSLGTGVSGPQHF. The CDR3 region has the DNA TGTGCCAGCAGTTTAGGGACAGGGGTCTCGGGGCCCCAGCATTTT.

This clonotype was seen ten or more times. The J gene is TRBJ1-1, the V gene TRBV20-1, with 9 bases that match TRBD1. This CDR3 region has 14 residues. Trimming at V came to 8 bases and at J to 5 bases, leaving 12 bases not matched to a gene. Germline V lookup: CDR1 DFQATT, CDR2 SNEGSKA (reference sequence). CDR3 coding DNA: TGCAGTCCATGGGGACAGGGATCCGATACTGAAGCTTTCTTT. It codes for CSPWGQGSDTEAFF.

The chain is built from TRBV24-1 and TRBJ1-5, with D maybe TRBD1 (6 bases). Germline CDR1 and CDR2: KGHDR and SFDVKD. The CDR3 length is 14 residues. V lost 2 bases and J 5 bases, leaving 9 bases between the germline ends. The CDR3: CATSDYTGYQPQHF. The CDR3 DNA is TGTGCCACCAGTGATTACACAGGGTATCAGCCCCAGCATTTT.

Details on this clonotype: This sequence may be a read error, since a much larger clone differs from it by one base. The genes are TRBV11-2 and TRBJ2-7; a weak D match, TRBD1 (6 bases). Germline CDR1 is SGHAT and CDR2 is FQNNGV. This CDR3 has 13 amino acids. CDR3 protein: CASSLDRSPEQHF. The CDR3 bases are TGTGCCAGCAGCCTGGACAGATCACCCGAGCAGCACTTC.

This clonotype was found a few times. DNA for the CDR3: TGTGCCAGCAGTTTAGAAAACAGGGGGCGGTCTGGCTACACCTTC. It is translated as CASSLENRGRSGYTF. V is TRBV2 and J is TRBJ1-2, with 9 bases that match TRBD1. J was trimmed by 7 bases and V by 5 bases; bases with no gene match: 11. This CDR3 is built from 15 residues. Germline-derived CDR1 and CDR2 are SNHLY and FYNNEI.

The chain joins TRBV5-8 to TRBJ1-2; no reliable D call. Germline-derived CDR1 and CDR2 are SGHTS and YDEGEE. The V end lost 6 bases, the J end lost 8 bases, and 8 bases lay between the germline ends. This CDR3 spans 10 amino acids. The CDR3, as DNA: TGTGCCAGCACCGATTGGGGCTACACCTTC. Its protein is CASTDWGYTF.

This clonotype was detected only a few times. The chain is built from TRBV2 and TRBJ1-2; a possible D gene is TRBD1 (6 bases). V lost 7 bases and J 5 bases, leaving 17 bases between the germline ends. Germline assignment: CDR1 SNHLY and CDR2 FYNNEI. There are 14 residues in the CDR3. The chain's CDR3 is CASTLQGRAYGYTF. CDR3 bases: TGTGCCAGCACCTTACAGGGAAGGGCTTATGGCTACACCTTC.

The V and J genes are TRBV19 and TRBJ1-2; D is uncertain. The germline CDR1 and CDR2 sequences are LNHDA and SQIVND (reference sequence). V shed 3 bases and J shed 5 bases, with 7 bases lying between them. The length of the CDR3 is 12 residues. The CDR3, as DNA: TGTGCCAGTAGTATGGCCCCGTATGGCTACACCTTC. Translating it yields CASSMAPYGYTF.

This clonotype was counted many times. The gene calls are TRBV5-8 and TRBJ2-7; D uncertain. CDR1 and CDR2 (germline): SGHTS, YDEGEE. The CDR3 runs 11 residues. The V end lost 3 bases, the J end lost 0 bases, and 1 base lay between the germline ends. The CDR3 DNA follows: TGTGCCAGCAGCTCCTCCTACGAGCAGTACTTC. This sequence encodes CASSSSYEQYF.

A word on this clonotype: An end of the junction differs from the germline gene, which may be a read error. The V gene is TRBV7-8, the J gene TRBJ1-6; 10 nucleotides align to TRBD1. Germline lookup yields CDR1 SGHVS and CDR2 FQNEAQ. This CDR3 spans 18 amino acids. CDR3: CASSLGSGTGVYHSPLHF. CDR3 in DNA: TGTGCCAGCAGCTTAGGGTCCGGGACAGGGGTCTATCATTCACCCCTCCACTTT.

This clonotype was found many times. V is TRBV29-1 and J is TRBJ1-5, with TRBD1 matching over 8 bases. V was clipped by 5 bases and J by 1 base; unmatched bases: 10. Germline CDR1 reads SQVTM; CDR2 reads ANQGSEA. This CDR3 comprises 16 residues. CDR3 DNA sequence: TGCAGCGTTCTAAGGACAGGGATGTCGAGCAATCAGCCCCAGCATTTT. It encodes CSVLRTGMSSNQPQHF.

Worth noting for this clonotype: Germline is not matched at one junction end, which may reflect a read error. V gene TRBV10-3 combines with J gene TRBJ1-5; weak D call: TRBD1 (5 bases). CDR1 and CDR2 from the germline V gene are ENHRY and SYGVKD. The CDR3 has 14 amino acids. The CDR3, as DNA: TGTGCCAGCAGTTACTCGGCGGGACCCCAGCCCCAGCATTTT. Protein sequence: CASSYSAGPQPQHF.